These 8 T cell receptor beta chains were sequenced from one sample in a study of OX40 agonist ivuxolimab in advanced cancers. Profiling relied on immunoSEQ multiplex PCR, and the TCRdb table lists in-frame clones only, not all of them. The table records 70,000 or so clones, about 86% of them present only once. The source material was CD4+ or CD8+ T cells sorted from blood, sampled in a trial of the OX40 agonist ivuxolimab. The receptors derive from an adult with an advanced solid tumor such as melanoma, head and neck, liver or kidney cancer.

The genes are TRBV6-5 and TRBJ2-3, with a tentative D call TRBD1 (5 bases). Deletions cut 4 bases from V and 6 bases from J, with 14 bases between. From germline, CDR1 is MNHEY and CDR2 SVGAGI. The CDR3 is 14 residues long. The CDR3 loop reads CASSSPTVRDTQYF. CDR3 in DNA: TGTGCCAGCAGTTCCCCGACAGTTCGGGATACGCAGTATTTT.

The chain carries TRBV5-5 and TRBJ1-1; tentatively, D is TRBD1 (6 bases). In germline, CDR1 is SGHKS, CDR2 YYEKEE (reference sequence). V was shortened by 3 bases and J by 5 bases, with 20 bases between the two germline ends. The CDR3 sequence is 16 residues long. The CDR3 nucleotides read TGTGCCAGCAGCTCGAGGGCCCTAGAGAGGGGGACTGAAGCTTTCTTT. As protein: CASSSRALERGTEAFF. Looking up the rest from reference TRBV5-5 and TRBJ1-1 gives the full variable domain: DAGVTQSPTHLIKTRGQQVTLRCSPISGHKSVSWYQQVLGQGPQFIFQYYEKEERGRGNFPDRFSARQFPNYSSELNVNALLLGDSALYLCASSSRALERGTEAFFGQGTRLTVV.

The chain has TRBV28 and TRBJ2-7; either TRBD1 or TRBD2 may fit D (6 bases each). Germline CDR1 reads MDHEN; CDR2 reads SYDVKM. This CDR3 is built from 13 residues. The ends were cut back, 5 bases at V and 6 bases at J, with 14 bases in the middle. CDR3 nucleotide sequence: TGTGCCAGCAGTATCCCGTCGGGGGCCGAGCAGTACTTC. Its translation: CASSIPSGAEQYF.

This chain connects TRBV29-1 to TRBJ2-3; tentatively, D is TRBD1 or TRBD2 (5 bases each). V was trimmed by 4 bases and J by 6 bases, leaving 5 bases between them. The germline V gene has CDR1 SQVTM and CDR2 ANQGSEA. The CDR3 covers 10 residues. The CDR3, as DNA: TGCAGCGTTGGGGGGGATACGCAGTATTTT. Translated: CSVGGDTQYF.

CDR3 sequence reads: CASSFVFKSTDTQYF. The CDR3 nucleotides are TGTGCCAGCAGCTTTGTCTTTAAGAGCACAGATACGCAGTATTTT. The gene calls are TRBV7-2 and TRBJ2-3; D gene ambiguous. CDR3 size: 15 residues. In germline, CDR1 is SGHTA, CDR2 FQGNSA. Trimming shortened V by 3 bases and J by 0 bases, and 10 bases separated the two germline ends.

The chain employs TRBV5-1 and TRBJ2-2, with D possibly being TRBD1 (5 bases). V lost 4 bases to trimming and J lost 5 bases, with 18 bases between them. Germline CDR1 is SGHRS and CDR2 is YFSETQ. The CDR3 sequence is 16 residues long. CDR3 coding DNA: TGCGCCAGCAGCACGGCAGGGTTAGCTGAAACCGGGGAGCTGTTTTTT. Protein: CASSTAGLAETGELFF.

The rearrangement joins TRBV6-1 to TRBJ1-3; D is unresolved. The CDR3 loop spans 11 amino acids. V lost 9 bases and J 8 bases, leaving 11 bases between the germline ends. Germline V gene data show CDR1 as MNHNS and CDR2 as SASEGT. The CDR3 region has the DNA TGTGCCAGTAAGACTGCGGACACCATATATTTT. It specifies CASKTADTIYF.

The chain has TRBV11-2 and TRBJ1-2, with D possibly being TRBD1 (6 bases). Trimming took off 6 bases at V and 0 bases at J, with 11 bases between the two ends. CDR1 SGHAT and CDR2 FQNNGV come from the germline V gene. This CDR3 is 14 amino acids long. Written as DNA, the CDR3 is TGTGCCAGCAGACCTCAGGGGCCTAACTATGGCTACACCTTC. Protein: CASRPQGPNYGYTF.